This T cell receptor (beta chain) was sequenced for a study of shared T cell receptors in the human thymus. Assay used: immunoSEQ multiplex PCR; TCRdb lists only in-frame clones, some missing. This table holds around 340,000 clones, just under 95% found once. CDR1 and CDR2 from the germline V gene are SGHRS and YFSETQ. CDR3 length: 15 residues. Trimming left V 0 bases short and J 2 bases short, with 11 bases between. The TCR sequence derives from a human donor. Sequencing used thymocytes. The chain combines TRBV5-1 with TRBJ1-1; TRBD1 is a possible D gene (5 bases). CDR3 residues: CASSLDARANTEAFF. The CDR3 nucleotides read TGCGCCAGCAGCTTGGATGCCAGGGCTAACACTGAAGCTTTCTTT. Looking up the rest from reference TRBV5-1 and TRBJ1-1 gives the full variable domain: KAGVTQTPRYLIKTRGQQVTLSCSPISGHRSVSWYQQTPGQGLQFLFEYFSETQRNKGNFPGRFSGRQFSNSRSEMNVSTLELGDSALYLCASSLDARANTEAFFGQGTRLTVV.